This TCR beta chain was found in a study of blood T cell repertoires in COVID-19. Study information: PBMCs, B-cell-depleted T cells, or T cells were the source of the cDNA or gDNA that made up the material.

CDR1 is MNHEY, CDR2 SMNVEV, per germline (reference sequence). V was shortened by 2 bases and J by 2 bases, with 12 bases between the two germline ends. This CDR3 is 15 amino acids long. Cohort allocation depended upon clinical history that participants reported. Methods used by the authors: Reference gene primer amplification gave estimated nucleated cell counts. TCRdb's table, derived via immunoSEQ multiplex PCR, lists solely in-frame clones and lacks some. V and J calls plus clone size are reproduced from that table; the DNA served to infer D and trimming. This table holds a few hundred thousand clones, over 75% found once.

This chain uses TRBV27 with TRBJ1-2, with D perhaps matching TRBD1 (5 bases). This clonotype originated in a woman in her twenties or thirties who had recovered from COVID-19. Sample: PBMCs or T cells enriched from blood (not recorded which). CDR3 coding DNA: TGTGCCAGCAGTTTAAGTGGGGCCAGAAACTATGGCTACACCTTC. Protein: CASSLSGARNYGYTF.